This entry lists 5 T cell receptor beta chains sequenced from one sample in a study of tumor-infiltrating lymphocytes in primary liver carcinoma. Taking about 20-31 mg of unsorted bulk tissue, the authors co-extracted RNA and DNA. The authors made TCR beta cDNA from approximately 500 ng total RNA with a constant-region primer. For TCR beta, libraries were produced by three nested multiplex PCR rounds using slightly modified ARM-PCR. PCR rounds one and two used TRBV1-TRBV30 forward primers with a C-beta reverse primer for 10 cycles each. Each CDR3 protein gets one entry after TCRdb re-called the multiplex PCR reads with MiXCR. The sample contains about 100,000 distinct CDR3 sequences, 65% to 75% of which appear only once. The material sequenced was liver tumor tissue from sampling region 2. Subset given: tumor region T2, inferior pole. All receptors derive from a woman aged 55-70 years with primary liver carcinoma and hepatitis B virus infection.

V usage is TRBV30 and J usage is TRBJ1-2, with a possible D match to TRBD1 (5 bases). Germline V CDR1 and CDR2: GTSNPN, SVGIG (reference sequence). The CDR3 covers 15 residues. The ends were cut back, 0 bases at V and 5 bases at J, with 16 bases in the middle. The CDR3 loop is CAWSVATRGSYGYTF. In nucleotides, the CDR3 is TGTGCCTGGAGTGTCGCGACAAGGGGATCATATGGCTACACCTTC.

For this clonotype: The germline gene is not matched at one end of the junction; a read error may be the cause. The J gene is TRBJ1-2, the V gene TRBV29-1; D ambiguous. The germline gives CDR1 SQVTM, CDR2 ANQGSEA. The CDR3 has 13 amino acids. This CDR3 reads CSVEGQGFVGCTF. CDR3 bases: TGCAGCGTTGAAGGTCAAGGGTTCGTCGGCTGCACCTTC.

As concerns this clonotype: An end of the junction differs from the germline gene, which may be a read error. The chain couples TRBV12-5 to TRBJ2-2, with a weak D call TRBD2 (5 bases). The CDR3 has 12 amino acids. CDR1 and CDR2 (germline): LGHNT, FRNRAP. The CDR3 bases are TGTGGTAGTGGTTATAACACCGGGGAACTGTTTTTT. This sequence encodes CGSGYNTGELFF.

This clonotype was seen only a few times. A much bigger clone sits one base away, suggesting this may be a read error. The chain is built from TRBV6-6 and TRBJ1-3; the D is unclear. The germline V gene has CDR1 MNHNY and CDR2 SVGAGI (reference sequence). This CDR3 spans 13 amino acids. The CDR3 DNA reads as TGTGCCAGCATAGTTAGCCCTGGAGACACCATATATTTT. It specifies CASIVSPGDTIYF.

In this sample, this clonotype turned up many times. The chain joins TRBV29-1 to TRBJ2-7; TRBD1 matches 12 bases. CDR1 and CDR2 (germline): SQVTM, ANQGSEA. V dropped 1 base and J dropped 5; count of bases not matched to a gene: 3. The CDR3 loop spans 14 amino acids. The CDR3 nucleotides read TGCAGCGTTGAAGGGGGACAGGGGGCGAACGAGCAGTACTTC. Protein product: CSVEGGQGANEQYF.